Listed here are 5 T cell receptor beta chains from one sample, sequenced in a study of memory CD4+ T cells and cytomegalovirus serostatus. Single viable CD3+CD4+CD8-CD45RO+ cells were sorted as the memory CD4+ T cells. Some clones are missing from TCRdb's copy, which holds only in-frame ones; the method was immunoSEQ multiplex PCR. This table has 40,000 to 55,000 clones, over 60% appearing once. Sequenced material: memory CD4+ T cells from blood. The receptors here all came from an adult in good health and CMV-seronegative.

V is TRBV2 and J is TRBJ2-5; D is perhaps TRBD2 (5 bases). This CDR3 has 12 residues. The V end was cut by 11 bases, the J end by 5 bases, with 15 bases between. The germline CDR1 and CDR2 sequences are SNHLY and FYNNEI. In DNA, the CDR3 is TGTGCCTCCCGACGGGAATTGGAGACCCAGTACTTC. Amino acids: CASRRELETQYF.

The chain couples TRBV28 to TRBJ2-3, with 8 bases that match TRBD1. From germline, CDR1 is MDHEN and CDR2 SYDVKM. After removal of 8 bases from V and 2 bases from J, the junction contained 9 bases not matched to a gene. The CDR3 consists of 15 residues. CDR3 coding DNA: TGTGCCAGCCTAAGGACAGGGCCCATCACAGATACGCAGTATTTT. The encoded protein is CASLRTGPITDTQYF. Full variable domain (rest looked up from reference TRBV28 and TRBJ2-3): DVKVTQSSRYLVKRTGEKVFLECVQDMDHENMFWYRQDPGLGLRLIYFSYDVKMKEKGDIPEGYSVSREKKERFSLILESASTNQTSMYLCASLRTGPITDTQYFGPGTRLTVL.

The chain joins TRBV5-6 to TRBJ2-7, with D perhaps TRBD1 (5 bases). V was cut by 4 bases and J by 6 bases, with 14 bases left in between. Germline values: CDR1 SGHDT, CDR2 YYEEEE. The CDR3 consists of 13 residues. CDR3 in amino acids: CASSTRVRGEQYF. The CDR3 DNA reads as TGTGCCAGCAGCACCAGGGTAAGGGGCGAGCAGTACTTC. The variable domain in full, with the rest retrieved from reference TRBV5-6 and TRBJ2-7, is DAGVTQSPTHLIKTRGQQVTLRCSPKSGHDTVSWYQQALGQGPQFIFQYYEEEERQRGNFPDRFSGHQFPNYSSELNVNALLLGDSALYLCASSTRVRGEQYFGPGTRLTVT.

The chain combines TRBV6-5 with TRBJ1-1, with TRBD1 as a possible D gene (5 bases). The CDR3 has 14 residues. CDR1 and CDR2 (germline): MNHEY, SVGAGI. Between the trimmed V and J ends, which lost 6 bases and 0 bases, there was a span of 11 bases. CDR3: CASSYGHMNTEAFF. The CDR3 region has the DNA TGTGCCAGCAGCTACGGACACATGAACACTGAAGCTTTCTTT.

This clone was detected only a few times. At one of its ends the junction is not consistent with the germline gene, which may arise from a read error. The chain recombines TRBV6-5 with TRBJ1-5; TRBD1 is a possible D gene (5 bases). Germline V gene lookup returns CDR1 MNHEY and CDR2 SVGAGI. The CDR3 covers 13 residues. The CDR3 region has the DNA TGTGCCACCGCGGGGAGGGGCAAACAGCCCCAGCATTTT. This translates into CATAGRGKQPQHF.